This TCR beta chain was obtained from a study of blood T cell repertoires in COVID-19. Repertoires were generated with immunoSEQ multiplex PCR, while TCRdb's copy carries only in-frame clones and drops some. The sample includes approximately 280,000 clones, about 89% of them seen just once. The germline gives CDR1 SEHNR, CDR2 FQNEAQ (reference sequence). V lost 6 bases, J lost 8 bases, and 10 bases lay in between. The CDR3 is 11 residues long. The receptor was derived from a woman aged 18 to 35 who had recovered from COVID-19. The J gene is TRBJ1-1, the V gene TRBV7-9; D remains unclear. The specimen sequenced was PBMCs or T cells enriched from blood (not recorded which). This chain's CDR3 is CASRGREEAFF. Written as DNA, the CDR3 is TGTGCCAGCAGGGGGAGAGAGGAAGCTTTCTTT.